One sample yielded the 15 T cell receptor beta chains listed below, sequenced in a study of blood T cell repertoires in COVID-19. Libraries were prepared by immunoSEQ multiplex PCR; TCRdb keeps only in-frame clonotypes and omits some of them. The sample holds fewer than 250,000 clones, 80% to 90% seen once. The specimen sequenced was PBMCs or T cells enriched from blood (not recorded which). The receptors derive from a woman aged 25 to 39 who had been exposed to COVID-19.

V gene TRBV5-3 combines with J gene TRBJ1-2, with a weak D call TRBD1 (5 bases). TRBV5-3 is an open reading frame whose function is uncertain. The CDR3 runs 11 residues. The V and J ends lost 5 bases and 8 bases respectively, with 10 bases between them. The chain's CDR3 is CARRLRGGYTF. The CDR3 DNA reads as TGTGCCAGAAGACTCCGGGGGGGCTACACCTTC.

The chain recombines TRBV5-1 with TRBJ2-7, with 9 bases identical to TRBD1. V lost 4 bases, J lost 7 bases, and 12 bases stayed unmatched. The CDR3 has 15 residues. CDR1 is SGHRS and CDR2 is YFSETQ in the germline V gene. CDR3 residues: CASSIGTGIAGEQYF. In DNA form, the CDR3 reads TGCGCCAGCAGCATCGGGACAGGGATTGCGGGAGAGCAGTACTTC. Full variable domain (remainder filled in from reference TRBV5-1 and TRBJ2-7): KAGVTQTPRYLIKTRGQQVTLSCSPISGHRSVSWYQQTPGQGLQFLFEYFSETQRNKGNFPGRFSGRQFSNSRSEMNVSTLELGDSALYLCASSIGTGIAGEQYFGPGTRLTVT.

For the CDR3, the DNA is TGTGCCAGCAATGCGGGAAACAGTATCAATGAGCAGTTCTTC. Translating gives CASNAGNSINEQFF. The chain links TRBV7-9 to TRBJ2-1; weak D call: TRBD2 (6 bases). The V end lost 7 bases, the J end lost 6 bases, and 16 bases lay between the germline ends. Germline V lookup: CDR1 SEHNR, CDR2 FQNEAQ (reference sequence). The CDR3 spans 14 residues.

CDR3 nucleotides: TGTGCCAGCAGCTCCGGACAGGATCTTCCAACTAATGAAAAACTGTTTTTT. This sequence encodes CASSSGQDLPTNEKLFF. This rearrangement joins TRBV11-2 to TRBJ1-4, with TRBD1 matching 7 bases. This CDR3 spans 17 amino acids. Losses at the gene ends were 4 bases for V and 0 bases for J; bases not matched to a gene: 8. Germline CDR1 and CDR2: SGHAT and FQNNGV. The full variable domain, its missing parts supplied by reference TRBV11-2 and TRBJ1-4, is EAGVAQSPRYKIIEKRQSVAFWCNPISGHATLYWYQQILGQGPKLLIQFQNNGVVDDSQLPKDRFSAERLKGVDSTLKIQPAKLEDSAVYLCASSSGQDLPTNEKLFFGSGTQLSVL.

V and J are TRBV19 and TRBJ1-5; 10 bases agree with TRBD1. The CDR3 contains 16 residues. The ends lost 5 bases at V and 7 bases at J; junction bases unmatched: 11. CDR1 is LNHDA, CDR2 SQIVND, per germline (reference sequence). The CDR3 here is CASSAIDRGRRQPQHF. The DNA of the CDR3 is TGTGCCAGTAGTGCCATCGACAGGGGGCGACGGCAGCCCCAGCATTTT.

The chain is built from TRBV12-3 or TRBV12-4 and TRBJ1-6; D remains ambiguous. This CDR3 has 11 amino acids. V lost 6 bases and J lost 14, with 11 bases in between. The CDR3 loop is CASRFSFSLHF. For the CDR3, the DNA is TGTGCCAGCAGATTCTCGTTTTCCCTCCACTTT.

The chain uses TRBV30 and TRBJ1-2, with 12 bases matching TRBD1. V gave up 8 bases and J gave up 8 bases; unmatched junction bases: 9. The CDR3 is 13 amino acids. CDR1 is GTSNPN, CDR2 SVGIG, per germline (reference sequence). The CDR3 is CATSGTGGKGYTF. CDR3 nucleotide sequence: TGTGCCACGTCCGGGACAGGGGGCAAGGGCTACACCTTC.

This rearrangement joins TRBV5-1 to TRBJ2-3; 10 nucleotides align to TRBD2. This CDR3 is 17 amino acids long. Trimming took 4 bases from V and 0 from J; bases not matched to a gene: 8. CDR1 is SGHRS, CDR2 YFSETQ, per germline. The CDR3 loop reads CASSLRTSGASTDTQYF. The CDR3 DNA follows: TGCGCCAGCAGCCTGCGGACTAGCGGAGCTAGCACAGATACGCAGTATTTT.

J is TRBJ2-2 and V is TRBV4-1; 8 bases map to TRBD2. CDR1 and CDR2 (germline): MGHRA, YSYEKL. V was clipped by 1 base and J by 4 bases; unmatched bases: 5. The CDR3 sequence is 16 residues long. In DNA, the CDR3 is TGCGCCAGCAGCCAAGTTCTAGCGGGTCTCACCGGGGAGCTGTTTTTT. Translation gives CASSQVLAGLTGELFF.

Written as DNA, the CDR3 is TGTGCCAGCAGTTTTATGGACTCCTCCTACAATGAGCAGTTCTTC. It specifies CASSFMDSSYNEQFF. V usage is TRBV27 and J usage is TRBJ2-1; tentative D call: TRBD2 (5 bases). The CDR3 loop spans 15 amino acids. Germline V gene lookup returns CDR1 MNHEY and CDR2 SMNVEV (reference sequence). V was shortened by 3 bases and J by 0 bases, with 9 bases between the two germline ends.

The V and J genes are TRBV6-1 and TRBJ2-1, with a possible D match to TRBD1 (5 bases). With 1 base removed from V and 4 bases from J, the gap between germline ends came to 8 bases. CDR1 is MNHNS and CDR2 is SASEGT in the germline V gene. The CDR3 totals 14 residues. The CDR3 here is CASSEGQGYNEQFF. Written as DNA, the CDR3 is TGTGCCAGCAGTGAAGGTCAGGGATACAATGAGCAGTTCTTC.

CDR3: CASSFSTVYEQYF. In nucleotides, the CDR3 is TGCGCCAGCAGCTTTTCGACAGTCTACGAGCAGTACTTC. V gene TRBV5-1 combines with J gene TRBJ2-7; the D gene is possibly TRBD1 (5 bases). Germline V gene lookup returns CDR1 SGHRS and CDR2 YFSETQ. This CDR3 has 13 residues. With 2 bases removed from V and 3 bases from J, the gap between germline ends came to 9 bases.

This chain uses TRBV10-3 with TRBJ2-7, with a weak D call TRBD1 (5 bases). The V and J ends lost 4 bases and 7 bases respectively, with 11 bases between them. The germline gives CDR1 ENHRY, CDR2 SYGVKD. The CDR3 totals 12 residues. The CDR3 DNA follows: TGTGCCATCAGTGCCCTGGGGCGGGAGCAGTACTTC. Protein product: CAISALGREQYF.

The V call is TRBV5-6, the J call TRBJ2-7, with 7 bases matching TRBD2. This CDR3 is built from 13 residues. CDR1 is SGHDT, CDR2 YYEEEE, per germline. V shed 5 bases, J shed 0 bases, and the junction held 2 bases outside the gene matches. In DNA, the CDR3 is TGTGCCAGCAGGTGGGGGGGCTCCTACGAGCAGTACTTC. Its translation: CASRWGGSYEQYF.

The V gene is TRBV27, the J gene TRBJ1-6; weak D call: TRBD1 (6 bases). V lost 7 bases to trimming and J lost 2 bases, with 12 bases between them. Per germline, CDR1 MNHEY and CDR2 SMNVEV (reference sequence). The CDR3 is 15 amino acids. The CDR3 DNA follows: TGTGCCAGCACCTTCGGACAGCCCTATAATTCACCCCTCCACTTT. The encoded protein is CASTFGQPYNSPLHF.